The clone carrying this T cell receptor (beta chain) has a single count. The antigen remains unidentified. The PCR ran on 60 Vbeta and 13 Jbeta primers. The method was immunoSEQ multiplex PCR; TCRdb's version includes in-frame clones alone and lacks a portion of them. This sample has 100,000 to 150,000 clones, with about three quarters found just once. This sample was taken from a study of cytomegalovirus exposure and HLA in healthy donors. Study information: Unique TCRs numbering around 80 million, obtained from HLA-typed donors, made up an early data release.

The V end was cut by 6 bases, the J end by 2 bases, with 19 bases between. The CDR3 is 16 residues long. Germline-derived CDR1 and CDR2 are GTSNPN and SVGIG (reference sequence). Study-wide results and limits: Across donors, most TCRs were seen rarely, yet some public ones were widespread.

The source of this sequence is a woman between 40 and 50 years old in good health and CMV-seronegative. The sequencing input was PBMCs. The genes are TRBV30 and TRBJ1-4; D might be TRBD1 (6 bases). CDR3: CACEQGVLATNEKLFF. CDR3 nucleotides: TGTGCCTGTGAACAGGGAGTTTTAGCGACTAATGAAAAACTGTTTTTT. Looking up the rest from reference TRBV30 and TRBJ1-4 gives the full variable domain: SQTIHQWPATLVQPVGSPLSLECTVEGTSNPNLYWYRQAAGRGLQLLFYSVGIGQISSEVPQNLSASRPQDRQFILSSKKLLLSDSGFYLCACEQGVLATNEKLFFGSGTQLSVL.